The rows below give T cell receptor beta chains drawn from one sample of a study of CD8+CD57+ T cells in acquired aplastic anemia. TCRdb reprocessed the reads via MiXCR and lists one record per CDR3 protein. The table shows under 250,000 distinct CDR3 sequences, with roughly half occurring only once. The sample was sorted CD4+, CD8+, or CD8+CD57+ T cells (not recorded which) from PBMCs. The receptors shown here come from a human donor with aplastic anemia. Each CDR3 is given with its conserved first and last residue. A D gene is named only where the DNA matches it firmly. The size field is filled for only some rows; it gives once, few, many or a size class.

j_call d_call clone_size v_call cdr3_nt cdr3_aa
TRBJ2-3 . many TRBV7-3 TGTGCCAGCAGCGATGGCACAGATACGCAGTATTTT CASSDGTDTQYF
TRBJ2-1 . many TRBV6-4 TGTGCCAGCAGTGCGCTACACGGTGTAGATATTGATGAGCAGTTCTTC CASSALHGVDIDEQFF
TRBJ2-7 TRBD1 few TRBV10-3 TGTGCCATCAGTGATGGGACAGGGGCCGACGAGCAGTACTTC CAISDGTGADEQYF
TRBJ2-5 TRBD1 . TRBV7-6 TGTGCCAGCAGCTCGGGGACAGGGATGGGAGAGGCCCAGTATTTC CASSSGTGMGEAQYF
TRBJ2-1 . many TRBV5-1 TGCGCCAGCAGCTTGGGGCGGCCCAATGAGCAGTTCTTC CASSLGRPNEQFF
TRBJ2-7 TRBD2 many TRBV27 TGTGCCAGCACCACACTAGCGAGAGCCTACGAGCAGTACTTC CASTTLARAYEQYF
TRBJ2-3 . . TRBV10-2 TGCGCCAGCGGGCCAGCAGGGACGCAGTATTTT CASGPAGTQYF
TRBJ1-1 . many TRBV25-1 TGTGCCAGCAGTGAAGACCTAGTTGGTACTGAAGCTTTCTTT CASSEDLVGTEAFF
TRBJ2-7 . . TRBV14 TGTGCCAGCAGCCAAGAGGCCTGGGCGAGCGAGCAGTACTTC CASSQEAWASEQYF
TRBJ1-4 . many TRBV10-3 TGTGCCATCAGTGAAGGGGTGGGGGTAAATGAAAAACTGTTTTTT CAISEGVGVNEKLFF
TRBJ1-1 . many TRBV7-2 TGTGCCAGCAGCTTAACTTACAGGGAGCGGGCGGCTTTCTTT CASSLTYRERAAFF
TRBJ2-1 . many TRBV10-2 TGCGCCAGCAGTGAGTGGAGCAATGAGCAGTTCTTC CASSEWSNEQFF
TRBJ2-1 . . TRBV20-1 TGCAGTGGAGACCGGGACAACTACAATGAGCAGTTCTTC CSGDRDNYNEQFF
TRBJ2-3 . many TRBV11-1 TGTGCCAGCAGCATTCGAGGGGGGGCAACTAGCACAGATACGCAGTATTTT CASSIRGGATSTDTQYF
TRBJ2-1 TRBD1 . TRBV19 TGTGCCAGTAGCGGACAGGGGCACTACAATGAGCAGTTCTTC CASSGQGHYNEQFF
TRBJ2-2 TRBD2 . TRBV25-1 TGTACCAGCAGTGGGGGACTAGCGGGGACCGGGGAGCTGTTTTTT CTSSGGLAGTGELFF
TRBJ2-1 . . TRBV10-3 TGTGCCATCAGTGAGCAGTTACTCTCCTACAATGAGCAGTTCTTC CAISEQLLSYNEQFF
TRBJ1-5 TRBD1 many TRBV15 TGTGCCACCAGCAGACCCTACAGGGGGCGACAGCCCCAGCATTTT CATSRPYRGRQPQHF
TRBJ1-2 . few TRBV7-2 TGTGCCAGCAGCTCATCTTCTCGAGACGCCTATAACTATGGCTACACCTTC CASSSSSRDAYNYGYTF
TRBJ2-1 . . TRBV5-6 TGTGCCAGCAGCTTGTTGGCAGGGGAATGGAATGAGCAGTTCTTC CASSLLAGEWNEQFF
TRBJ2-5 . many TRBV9 TGTGCCAGCAGCCGGACACAAATAAAAGAGACCCAGTACTTC CASSRTQIKETQYF
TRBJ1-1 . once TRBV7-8 TGTGCCAGCAGCTCAAGGGACAACAAGAACACTGAAGCTTTCTTT CASSSRDNKNTEAFF
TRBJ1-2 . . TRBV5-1 TGCGCCAGCAGCTATCAGGGTGGCTACACCTTC CASSYQGGYTF
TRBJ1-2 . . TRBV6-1 TGTGCCAGCAGTGAGATTGAGATAGGGAGGGGTGGCTACACCTTC CASSEIEIGRGGYTF
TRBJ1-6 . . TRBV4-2 TGTGCCAGCAGCCAAGAAAGAGGGTCAAAGTTAGACTCACCCCTCCACTTT CASSQERGSKLDSPLHF
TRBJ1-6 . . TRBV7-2 TGTGCCAGCAGCCCCGACAGACAGCCGTATAATTCACCCCTCCACTTT CASSPDRQPYNSPLHF
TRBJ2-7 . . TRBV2 TGTGCCAGCAGCCATTCGGATAGGGGGGGGTTAACCTACGAGCAGTACTTC CASSHSDRGGLTYEQYF
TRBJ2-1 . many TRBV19 TGTGCCAGTAGTATAATTGCGGGGTGGAATGAGCAGTTCTTC CASSIIAGWNEQFF
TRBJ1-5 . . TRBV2 TGTGCCAGCTCCCCAGAGGGGGGGGAGCCCCAGCATTTT CASSPEGGEPQHF
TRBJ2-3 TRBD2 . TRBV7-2 TGTGCCAGCAGCTCCCCCCGACTAGCGTTAGATACGCAGTATTTT CASSSPRLALDTQYF
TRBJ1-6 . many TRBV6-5 TGTGCCAGCACCCACGGACCCACGCCCTCCTATAATTCACCCCTCCACTTT CASTHGPTPSYNSPLHF
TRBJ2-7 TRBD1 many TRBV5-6 TGTGCCAGCAGCTTTCGACTGGCCAACCGGGACAGGAACTTC CASSFRLANRDRNF
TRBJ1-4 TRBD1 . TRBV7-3 TGTGCCAGCAGCTTAGAGGAGACCGGGACAGGGGCTGAAAAACTGTTTTTT CASSLEETGTGAEKLFF
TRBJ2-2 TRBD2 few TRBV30 TGTGCCTGGGCTAGCGGGGCGGTCACCGGGGAGCTGTTTTTT CAWASGAVTGELFF
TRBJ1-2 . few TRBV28 TGTGCCAGCACCTCCCGGGCTCAAGGGGCATTTGGCTACACCTTC CASTSRAQGAFGYTF
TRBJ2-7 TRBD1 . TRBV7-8 TGTGCCAGCCGAATGGGACAGGCTCGCTCCTACGAGCAGTACTTC CASRMGQARSYEQYF
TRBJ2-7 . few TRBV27 TGTGCCAGCAGTAAGGGGTCGCTACCCTACGAGCAGTACTTC CASSKGSLPYEQYF
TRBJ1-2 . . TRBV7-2 TGTGCCAGCAGCTTTATATATGGCTACACCTTC CASSFIYGYTF
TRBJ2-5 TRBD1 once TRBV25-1 TGTGCCAGCAGTGGAGGGACAGGTCAAGAGACCCAGTACTTC CASSGGTGQETQYF
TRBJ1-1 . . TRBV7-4 TGTGCCAGCAGCCAAGAGGGTCCGGGGTGGTCTGAAGCTTTCTTT CASSQEGPGWSEAFF
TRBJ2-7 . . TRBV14 TGTGCCAGCAGCCAAGATCCAATGCGGGCAGGGGCCTACGAGCAGTACTTC CASSQDPMRAGAYEQYF
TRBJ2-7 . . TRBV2 TGCGCCAGCACGACTACCCGGGCCTACGAAGAATACGAGCAGTACTTC CASTTTRAYEEYEQYF
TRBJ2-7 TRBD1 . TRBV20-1 TGCAGTGCTAGTCGGGACAGCTCCAACGAGCAGTACTTC CSASRDSSNEQYF
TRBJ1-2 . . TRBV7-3 TGTGCCAGCAGCCAAGAACCTGGTTATGGCTACACCTTC CASSQEPGYGYTF
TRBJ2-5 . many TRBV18 TGTGCCAGCTCGTCATTCGTCTATTTC CASSSFVYF
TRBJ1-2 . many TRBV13 TGTGCCAGCAGCTTACGACAGAACTATGGCTACACCTTC CASSLRQNYGYTF
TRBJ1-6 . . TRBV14 TGTGCCAGCAGCCAAGGAGGGGACCTCCACTTT CASSQGGDLHF
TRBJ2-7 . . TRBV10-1 TGCGCCAGCAGTGAGTCGGCCGGGCGATTCTACGAGCAGTACTTC CASSESAGRFYEQYF
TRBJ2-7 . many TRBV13 TGTGCCAGCAGCTTAGGCTGGGCCGGCGAGCAGTACTTC CASSLGWAGEQYF
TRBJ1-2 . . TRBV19 TGTGCCAGTAGCAGACAGATTACGGACACTGAAGCTAACTATGGCTACACCTTC CASSRQITDTEANYGYTF
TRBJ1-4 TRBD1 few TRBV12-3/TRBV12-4 TGTGCCAGCAGCCTAGGGACAGCAACTAATGAAAAACTGTTTTTT CASSLGTATNEKLFF
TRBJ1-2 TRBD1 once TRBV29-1 TGCAGCGTTCGGACAGGGGGCCCGGCCGACACCTTC CSVRTGGPADTF
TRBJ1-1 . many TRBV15 TGTGCCACCAGCAGAGGAAGATATGGAGGGCCGAACACTGAAGCTTTCTTT CATSRGRYGGPNTEAFF
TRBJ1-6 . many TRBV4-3 TGCGCCAGCAGCCAAGAGGCAAAAGCTAATTCACCCCTCCACTTT CASSQEAKANSPLHF
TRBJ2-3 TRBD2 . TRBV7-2 TGTGCCAGCAGCGATTCGACTAGCGGTGGCACAGATACGCAGTATTTT CASSDSTSGGTDTQYF
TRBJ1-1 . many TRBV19 TGTGCCAGTGCATGGGGCACTGAAGCTTTCTTT CASAWGTEAFF
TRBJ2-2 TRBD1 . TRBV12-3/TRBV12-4 TGTGCCAGCAGCCGGGGACAGACTCTGACCGGGGAGCTGTTTTTT CASSRGQTLTGELFF
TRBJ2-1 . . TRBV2 TGTGCCAGCAGTGTGGGCTACAATGAGCAGTTCTTC CASSVGYNEQFF